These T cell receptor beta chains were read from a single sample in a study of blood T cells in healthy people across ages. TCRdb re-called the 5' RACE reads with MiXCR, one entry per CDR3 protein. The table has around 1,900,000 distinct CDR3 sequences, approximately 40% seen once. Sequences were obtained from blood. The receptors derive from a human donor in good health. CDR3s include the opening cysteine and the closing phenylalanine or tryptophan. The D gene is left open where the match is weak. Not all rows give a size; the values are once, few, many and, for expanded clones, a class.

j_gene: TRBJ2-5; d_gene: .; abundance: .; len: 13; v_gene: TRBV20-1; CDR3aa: CSATLAAGETQYF; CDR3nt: TGCAGTGCTACTTTGGCAGCAGGAGAGACCCAGTACTTC
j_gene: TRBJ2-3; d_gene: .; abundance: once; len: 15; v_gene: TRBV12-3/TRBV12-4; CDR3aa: CASSLPVGLTDTQYF; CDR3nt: TGTGCCAGCAGCCTGCCGGTCGGGCTCACAGATACGCAGTATTTT
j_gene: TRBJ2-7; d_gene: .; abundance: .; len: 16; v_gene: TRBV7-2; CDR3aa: CASSLYGGPGLGEQYF; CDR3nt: TGTGCCAGCAGCTTATATGGGGGGCCAGGTTTAGGCGAGCAGTACTTC
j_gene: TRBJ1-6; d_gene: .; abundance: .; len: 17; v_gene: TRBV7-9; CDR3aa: CASSQTIIGADNSPLHF; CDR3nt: TGTGCCAGCAGCCAAACTATTATTGGGGCTGATAATTCACCCCTCCACTTT
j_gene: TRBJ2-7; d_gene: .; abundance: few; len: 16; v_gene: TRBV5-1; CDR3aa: CASRSSLDATVYEQYF; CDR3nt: TGCGCCAGCAGGTCGTCCTTGGATGCGACAGTCTACGAGCAGTACTTC
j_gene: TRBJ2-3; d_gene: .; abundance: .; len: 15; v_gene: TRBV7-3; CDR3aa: CASTLTPPPPDTQYF; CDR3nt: TGTGCCAGCACTCTAACGCCTCCCCCTCCAGATACGCAGTATTTT
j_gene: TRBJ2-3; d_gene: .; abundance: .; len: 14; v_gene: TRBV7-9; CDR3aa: CASSFSHTPDTQYF; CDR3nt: TGTGCCAGCAGCTTTTCGCACACCCCAGATACGCAGTATTTT
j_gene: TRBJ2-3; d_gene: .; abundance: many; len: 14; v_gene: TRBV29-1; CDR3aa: CSVEVGASTDTQYF; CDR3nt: TGCAGCGTTGAAGTTGGAGCGAGCACAGATACGCAGTATTTT
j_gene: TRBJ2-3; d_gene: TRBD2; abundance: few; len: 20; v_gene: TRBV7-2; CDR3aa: CASSLVGTGTSGGNTDTQYF; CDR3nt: TGTGCCAGCAGCTTAGTAGGAACCGGGACTAGCGGGGGGAACACAGATACGCAGTATTTT
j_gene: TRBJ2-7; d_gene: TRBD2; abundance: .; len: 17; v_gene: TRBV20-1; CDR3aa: CSARALAGGSPYYEQYF; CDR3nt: TGCAGTGCTAGAGCCCTAGCGGGGGGTTCCCCTTACTACGAGCAGTACTTC
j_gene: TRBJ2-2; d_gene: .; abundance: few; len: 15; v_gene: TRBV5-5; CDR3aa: CASSAVPREDGELFF; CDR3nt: TGTGCCAGCAGCGCGGTCCCCCGCGAGGACGGGGAGCTGTTTTTT